This T cell receptor beta chain came from a study of T-cell reconstitution after alpha-beta-depleted transplantation in children. The germline CDR1 and CDR2 sequences are MDHEN and SYDVKM. This CDR3 is built from 15 residues. After removal of 7 bases from V and 5 bases from J, the junction contained 8 bases not matched to a gene. TCRbeta library preparation incorporated unique molecular identifiers. TCRdb redid the calling of the PCR reads with MiXCR, one entry per CDR3 protein. The data hold 550,000 to 800,000 distinct CDR3 sequences, with over 10% observed a single time. The V and J genes are TRBV28 and TRBJ2-3; the match to TRBD2 covers 11 bases. The TCR comes from a girl aged 2 to 10 with congenital amegakaryocytic thrombocytopenia, due to receive a stem cell transplant. The source was PBMCs, collected before TCRalphabeta/CD19-depleted stem cell transplant. CDR3 sequence: CASIGTSGGVDTQYF. In DNA form, the CDR3 reads TGTGCCAGCATTGGGACTAGCGGAGGGGTAGATACGCAGTATTTT.